The source of this T cell receptor (beta chain) is a study of T cells in localized non-small cell lung cancer. General observations from the study: The study detected a median approximately 55 of the top 100 tumor clones in adjacent lung. Longer overall survival associated with higher blood T cell density; shorter survival with higher adjacent-lung clonality.

Concerning this clone itself: The antigen is undetermined.

The ends lost 3 bases at V and 7 bases at J; junction bases unmatched: 4. This CDR3 spans 14 amino acids. CDR1 SGDLS and CDR2 YYNGEE come from the germline V gene. The table came from immunoSEQ multiplex PCR; TCRdb's copy has only in-frame clones and leaves some out. This repertoire shows around 64,000 clones, about four fifths found once; its top ten account for approximately 4.7%. The sequence derives from a man aged 40 to 75 with stage II lung adenocarcinoma. This specimen consisted of PBMCs, obtained before any cancer treatment. The chain is built from TRBV9 and TRBJ2-2; TRBD1 aligns across 9 bases. CDR3: CASSDRGQSGELFF. The DNA for the CDR3 is TGTGCCAGCAGCGACAGGGGGCAAAGCGGGGAGCTGTTTTTT.